This TCR beta chain was recorded in a study of T cell responses to AZD1222 COVID-19 vaccine listed by TCRdb under 2021. As for the study more broadly: AZD1222 recipients given second doses at about 4 weeks or at about 12 weeks were pooled, since spike-specific TCR depth and breadth were not found to differ between the two schedules. TCR sequencing covered some 250 trial participants: 200 to 210 given two doses of AZD1222 and 26 given two doses of MenACWY control vaccine. Trial participants were enrolled by age into 18-55, 56-69 and 70-plus year subgroups, with roughly 160, 29 and 62 TCR-sequenced participants respectively.

The meaning of the sample's time point label: baseline before first vaccination. Samples from vaccinated people were obtained from the UK trials COV001 and COV002, which included a single-blind randomized controlled phase 2/3 trial of AZD1222 (ChAdOx1 nCoV-19) in healthy adults. Trial participant PBMC samples were collected at day 0 and day 28 after the second dose for TCRbeta chain sequencing. To note about this clone: Its antigen specificity is not known. Per-base quality was not reported, and no clone a single base away is much larger than it.

Summary of the overall study and its limitations: In the small 56-69-year group, the increase in depth fell short of significance, most likely because of low power. Participants were mostly white British, with more females than males. The authors suggested clonal diversity may have been underestimated. Epitopes outside the regions mutated in the B.1.351 and B.1.1.7 variants were reportedly recognized by nearly half of the unique spike-specific TCRs. After two AZD1222 doses, both the breadth and the depth of spike-specific TCRs were significantly higher than at day 0 and than in MenACWY recipients. Because no day 14 peak-response samples were available, repertoires were characterized only after the peak T cell response. CD4 TCRs associated with the vaccine covered the entire spike protein, and the dominant responses were in regions 160-218 and 743-854. Only five to seven AZD1222 recipients were SARS-CoV-2 seropositive at baseline, limiting conclusions about previously exposed vaccinees.

The CDR3 goes from the cysteine to the phenylalanine over 14 residues. This entry keeps only the CDR3 DNA: 42 bases, framed from base 1. Taken from the germline V gene, the CDR1 and CDR2 loops are MDHEN and SYDVKM. Between the V and J ends, shortened by 4 bases and 0 bases respectively, the junction contains 9 bases. The CDR3 regions of human TCRbeta chains were subjected to immunosequencing. Per the authors' processing: TCRs in the repertoires were compared against a reference library of SARS-CoV-2-specific TCRs that had been generated with the MIRA antigen-specificity platform. Breadth was defined as the fraction of unique TCRs that were SARS-CoV-2-associated. Depth was defined as the fraction of total T cells that were SARS-CoV-2-associated. Using the MIRA data, each spike-specific TCR was assigned both to the spike region to which the TCR was reactive and to a CD4 or CD8 class. Log10-transformed breadth and depth values were compared by one-way ANOVA with Sidak's multiple comparisons tests. In TCRdb, the immuneACCESS table is reduced to in-frame sequences with V and J assigned. These tables do not hold every clone; where another copy was compared, an unresolved V gene accounts for under half, and the others remain unexplained. That table is the source of V, J and clone size, and D and trimming were worked out from the DNA. Present in this sample are tens of thousands of clones, about 85% of which were seen just once. The top ten clonotypes cover about 13% of the sample.

This sequence originates from an adult in good health. The V gene is TRBV28 and the J gene is TRBJ1-2; TRBD1 might be the D gene, on 5 matching bases. Material: peripheral blood, obtained on day 0 of AZD1222 vaccination. The DNA is TGTGCCAGCAGTTCGACAGTAGCTAACTATGGCTACACCTTC. This codes for CASSSTVANYGYTF.